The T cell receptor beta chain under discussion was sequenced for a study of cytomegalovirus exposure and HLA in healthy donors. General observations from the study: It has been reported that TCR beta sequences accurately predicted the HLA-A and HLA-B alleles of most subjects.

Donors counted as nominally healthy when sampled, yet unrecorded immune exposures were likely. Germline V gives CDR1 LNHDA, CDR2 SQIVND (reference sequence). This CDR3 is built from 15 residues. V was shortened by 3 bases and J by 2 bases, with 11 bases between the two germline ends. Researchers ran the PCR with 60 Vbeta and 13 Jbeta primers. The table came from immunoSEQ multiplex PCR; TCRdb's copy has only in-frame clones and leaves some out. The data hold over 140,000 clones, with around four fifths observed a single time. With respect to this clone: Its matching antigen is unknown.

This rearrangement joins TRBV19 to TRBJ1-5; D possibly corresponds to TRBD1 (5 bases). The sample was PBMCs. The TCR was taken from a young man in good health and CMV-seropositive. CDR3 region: CASSIREGGNQPQHF. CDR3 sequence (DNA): TGTGCCAGTAGTATCAGGGAAGGAGGCAATCAGCCCCAGCATTTT.